The rows below give T cell receptor beta chains drawn from one sample of a study of T cell responses to AZD1222 COVID-19 vaccine. This table comes from immunoSEQ multiplex PCR, and its TCRdb copy is limited to in-frame clones, with some not included. The top ten hold 3.5% to 5.5% of the sample, which has 30,000 to 40,000 clones, 75% to 80% seen once. Sequencing used peripheral blood, obtained 28 days after the second AZD1222 dose. Receptor source: an adult who received the AZD1222 COVID-19 vaccine. The CDR3 runs from the conserved cysteine through the conserved F or W. Each record gives: J gene, CDR3 length, D gene, V gene, clone size, CDR3 protein, CDR3 DNA. D genes are given only for firm matches. Only part of the rows carry a size: once, few, many, or a class if the clone is expanded.

TRBJ2-3,15,-,TRBV18,-,CASSPFRRQSDTQYF,TGTGCCAGCTCACCATTTCGACGCCAGTCAGATACGCAGTATTTT
TRBJ1-1,17,TRBD1,TRBV4-2,few,CASSQAAGQGFGTEAFF,TGTGCCAGCAGCCAAGCCGCCGGACAGGGATTTGGCACTGAAGCTTTCTTT
TRBJ2-1,15,-,TRBV18,-,CASSPDVLSYNEQFF,TGTGCCAGCTCACCTGATGTTCTTTCCTACAATGAGCAGTTCTTC
TRBJ1-2,14,TRBD1,TRBV24-1,-,CATSDMDRVYGYTF,TGTGCCACCAGTGACATGGACAGGGTCTATGGCTACACCTTC
TRBJ1-6,13,-,TRBV19,-,CASSRREYSPLHF,TGTGCCAGTAGTCGCAGGGAGTATTCACCCCTCCACTTT
TRBJ2-3,15,-,TRBV7-2,-,CASSLGGRPTDTQYF,TGTGCCAGCAGCTTAGGTGGTAGACCCACAGATACGCAGTATTTT
TRBJ2-3,16,TRBD2,TRBV7-8,-,CASSLWTSGGTDTQYF,TGTGCCAGCAGCTTATGGACTAGCGGGGGCACAGATACGCAGTATTTT
TRBJ2-1,15,TRBD2,TRBV19,-,CASSIITSGRNEQFF,TGTGCCAGTAGTATTATTACTAGCGGACGCAATGAGCAGTTCTTC
TRBJ2-5,14,TRBD1,TRBV5-1,-,CASSLGQGLETQYF,TGCGCCAGCAGCCTGGGACAGGGGTTAGAGACCCAGTACTTC
TRBJ1-2,13,-,TRBV19,-,CASSTGSRSGYTF,TGTGCCAGTAGTACCGGTAGCAGGAGTGGCTACACCTTC
TRBJ2-5,13,-,TRBV3-1/TRBV3-2,-,CASSHRIQETQYF,TGTGCCAGCAGCCACCGGATCCAAGAGACCCAGTACTTC
TRBJ2-1,11,-,TRBV12-3/TRBV12-4,-,CASSPANEQFF,TGTGCCAGCAGTCCCGCGAATGAGCAGTTCTTC
TRBJ2-1,16,TRBD2,TRBV7-8,-,CASSLRLAGDYNEQFF,TGTGCCAGCAGCCTCCGACTAGCGGGGGACTACAATGAGCAGTTCTTC
TRBJ2-6,17,TRBD1,TRBV5-6,-,CASQRLTGGAGANVLTF,TGTGCCAGCCAAAGATTGACAGGGGGCGCAGGGGCCAACGTCCTGACTTTC
TRBJ1-1,18,TRBD1,TRBV4-1,-,CASSQESRQGASNTEAFF,TGCGCCAGCAGCCAAGAATCTCGCCAGGGGGCTTCCAACACTGAAGCTTTCTTT
TRBJ1-2,11,-,TRBV10-3,-,CAIEGSEGYTF,TGTGCCATCGAAGGATCAGAAGGCTACACCTTC
TRBJ1-6,17,TRBD1,TRBV5-4,-,CASSLKGQQGGKSPLHF,TGTGCCAGCAGCTTGAAGGGCCAACAGGGGGGTAAATCACCCCTCCACTTT
TRBJ1-2,14,-,TRBV20-1,-,CSASFRSPEWGYTF,TGCAGTGCTAGTTTTCGTTCCCCCGAGTGGGGCTACACCTTC
TRBJ1-4,17,-,TRBV5-5,-,CASSPGPSTNFDEKLFF,TGTGCCAGCAGCCCCGGTCCCAGCACCAATTTCGACGAAAAACTGTTTTTT
TRBJ1-4,16,TRBD1,TRBV19,-,CASSPTRQGSNEKLFF,TGTGCCAGTAGTCCCACCCGACAGGGATCTAATGAAAAACTGTTTTTT
TRBJ2-1,11,TRBD1,TRBV20-1,-,CSPRQGNEQFF,TGCAGTCCGCGACAGGGTAATGAGCAGTTCTTC
TRBJ2-7,15,TRBD2,TRBV19,-,CASRDRGLQQYEQYF,TGTGCCAGTAGGGACCGGGGACTACAACAGTACGAGCAGTACTTC
TRBJ1-4,15,-,TRBV19,-,CASRPSPSTNEKLFF,TGTGCCAGTAGACCTTCTCCCTCAACTAATGAAAAACTGTTTTTT
TRBJ2-7,17,-,TRBV4-1,medium-sized,CASSPNGLGYSSYEQYF,TGCGCCAGCAGCCCCAATGGGTTAGGCTACAGCTCCTACGAGCAGTACTTC
TRBJ2-3,17,-,TRBV5-6,-,CASSFKVGQGSTDTQYF,TGTGCCAGCAGCTTCAAGGTTGGGCAAGGAAGCACAGATACGCAGTATTTT
TRBJ1-2,16,TRBD1,TRBV5-5,-,CASSEPGQRLNYGYTF,TGTGCCAGCAGCGAACCGGGACAGAGATTAAACTATGGCTACACCTTC
TRBJ1-2,17,TRBD1,TRBV24-1,-,CATSDLSGETGVYGYTF,TGTGCCACCAGTGATTTATCGGGGGAGACAGGGGTTTATGGCTACACCTTC
TRBJ2-2,14,-,TRBV20-1,-,CSASFQGIGGELFF,TGCAGTGCTAGTTTCCAGGGGATAGGCGGGGAGCTGTTTTTT
TRBJ2-3,15,-,TRBV4-2,-,CASSQETGGTDTQYF,TGTGCCAGCAGCCAAGAAACGGGGGGCACAGATACGCAGTATTTT
TRBJ2-3,14,-,TRBV12-5,-,CASGLVPNTDTQYF,TGTGCTAGTGGTTTGGTACCAAACACAGATACGCAGTATTTT
TRBJ2-1,11,-,TRBV2,few,CADSRNAEQFF,TGTGCCGACAGTCGAAATGCTGAGCAGTTCTTC
TRBJ1-5,13,-,TRBV30,-,CACGRGGDQPQHF,TGTGCCTGTGGGAGAGGAGGGGATCAGCCCCAGCATTTT
TRBJ2-1,15,-,TRBV25-1,once,CASGRRGLTYNEQFF,TGTGCCAGCGGGAGGCGGGGTTTAACCTACAATGAGCAGTTCTTC
TRBJ2-4,13,-,TRBV5-1,-,CASSVETKNIQYF,TGCGCCAGCAGCGTAGAAACAAAAAACATTCAGTACTTC
TRBJ1-1,16,-,TRBV12-1,-,CASSLVTGTLTSEAFF,TGTGCCAGCAGCTTGGTGACCGGGACATTGACTTCTGAAGCTTTCTTT
TRBJ1-2,15,TRBD1,TRBV7-9,-,CASSHTGVSNYGYTF,TGTGCCAGCAGCCACACAGGGGTCTCTAACTATGGCTACACCTTC
TRBJ2-1,15,TRBD2,TRBV5-1,-,CASSPREGSYNEQFF,TGCGCCAGCAGCCCCCGGGAGGGGTCCTACAATGAGCAGTTCTTC
TRBJ1-6,15,TRBD1,TRBV5-8,medium-sized,CASSAGTGRNSPLHF,TGTGCCAGCAGTGCCGGGACAGGGCGAAATTCACCCCTCCACTTT
TRBJ1-1,15,-,TRBV7-9,few,CASSGALGGNTEAFF,TGTGCCAGCAGCGGCGCGTTGGGGGGAAACACTGAAGCTTTCTTT
TRBJ2-1,11,-,TRBV5-5,-,CASSLFDEQFF,TGTGCCAGCAGCTTATTTGATGAGCAGTTCTTC
TRBJ1-1,16,-,TRBV10-2,few,CASMEPRTEMNTEAFF,TGCGCCAGCATGGAGCCTCGGACGGAAATGAACACTGAAGCTTTCTTT
TRBJ2-7,14,TRBD1,TRBV7-2,once,CASSIQGAGYEQYF,TGTGCCAGCAGCATTCAGGGGGCCGGCTACGAGCAGTACTTC
TRBJ1-2,14,-,TRBV5-1,medium-sized,CASSFSAWDYGYTF,TGCGCCAGCAGCTTCTCGGCGTGGGACTATGGCTACACCTTC
TRBJ2-3,15,TRBD2,TRBV10-3,-,CAISGTSGSEDTQYF,TGTGCCATCAGTGGCACTAGCGGGAGTGAAGATACGCAGTATTTT